This T cell receptor beta chain was sequenced for a study of T cell clonotyping in hematopoietic cell transplantation. Here immunoSEQ multiplex PCR was the method, and the copy in TCRdb shows in-frame clones only, minus some. Among approximately 7,000 clones listed, approximately 89% were seen once. V was clipped by 3 bases and J by 4 bases, with 11 bases between them. Germline V gene lookup returns CDR1 SGHTS and CDR2 YDEGEE. This CDR3 region has 15 residues. V is TRBV5-8 and J is TRBJ2-6; D remains ambiguous. Material: PBMCs, obtained 30 days after allogeneic stem cell transplant. The TCR was taken from a female patient between 50 and 59 years old who had an allogeneic stem cell transplant from an unrelated donor, so the T cells may come from the graft donor. Some clones in this sample may be carry-over from other donors' samples. The CDR3 sequence is CASSSGWLGANVLTF. DNA for the CDR3: TGTGCCAGCAGCTCCGGCTGGTTAGGGGCCAACGTCCTGACTTTC.